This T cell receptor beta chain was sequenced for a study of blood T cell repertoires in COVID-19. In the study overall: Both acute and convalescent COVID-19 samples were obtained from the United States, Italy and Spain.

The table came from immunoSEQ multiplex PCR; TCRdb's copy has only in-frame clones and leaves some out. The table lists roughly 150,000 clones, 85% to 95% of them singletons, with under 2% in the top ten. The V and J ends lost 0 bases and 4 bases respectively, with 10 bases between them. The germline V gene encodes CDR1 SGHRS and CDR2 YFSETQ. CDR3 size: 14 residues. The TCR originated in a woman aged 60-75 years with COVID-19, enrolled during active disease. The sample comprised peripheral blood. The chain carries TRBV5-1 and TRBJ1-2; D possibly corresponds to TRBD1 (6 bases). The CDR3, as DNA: TGCGCCAGCAGCTTGGGTGAGGGGGTCTATGGCTACACCTTC. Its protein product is CASSLGEGVYGYTF.